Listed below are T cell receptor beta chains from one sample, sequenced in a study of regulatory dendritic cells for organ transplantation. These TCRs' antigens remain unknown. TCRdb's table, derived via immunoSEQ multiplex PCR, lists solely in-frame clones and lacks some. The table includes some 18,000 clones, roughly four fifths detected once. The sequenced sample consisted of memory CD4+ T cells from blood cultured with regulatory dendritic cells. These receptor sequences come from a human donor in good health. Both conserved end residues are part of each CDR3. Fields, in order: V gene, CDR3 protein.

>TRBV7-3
CASSRFRGSYNEQFF
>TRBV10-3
CAISDSGGGRYNEQFF
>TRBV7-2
CASSIQGWEKLFF
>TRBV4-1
CASSQEETGGSRYTF
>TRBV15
CATSRLQVGGNEQFF
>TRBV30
CAWSFLQRSYNEQFF
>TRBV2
CASSENGNEKLFF
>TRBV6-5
CASSKDRLNEKLFF
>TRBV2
CASSGELEGYTF
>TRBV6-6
CASGEAGGEQYF
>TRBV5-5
CASGRQDTQYF
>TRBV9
CASSGGINEKLFF
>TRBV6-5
CASRRPNREISGYTF
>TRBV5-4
CASSRMVGESETQYF
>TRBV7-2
CASSREYGSPLHF
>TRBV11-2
CASSLTDTNYGYTF
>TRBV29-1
CSVERGGADTQYF
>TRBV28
CASSSGDRAAYEQYF
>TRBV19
CASSIGTGYGGTEAFF
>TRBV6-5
CASSPGHSGNTIYF
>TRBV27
CASSLTGNNSPLHF
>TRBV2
CASKVSGPYEQYF
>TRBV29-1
CSVSGAAGNQPQHF
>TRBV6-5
CASRTSGGQNEQFF
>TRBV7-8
CASSLRTGNTEAFF
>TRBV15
CATSRDNRQAFYGYTF
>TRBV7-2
CASSTRSGGVLETQYF
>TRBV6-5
CASSYYAGGRDTQYF
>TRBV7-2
CASSLSFAGHSTDTQYF
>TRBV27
CASSLSRDRGGYTF
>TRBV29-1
CSVDGPLAGGLDTQYF
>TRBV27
CASSSPTGVSLNEQFF
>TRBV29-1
CSVRRRTLSSYEQYF
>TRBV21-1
CASSKYRQRHSNQPQHF
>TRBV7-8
CASSGSENSPLHF